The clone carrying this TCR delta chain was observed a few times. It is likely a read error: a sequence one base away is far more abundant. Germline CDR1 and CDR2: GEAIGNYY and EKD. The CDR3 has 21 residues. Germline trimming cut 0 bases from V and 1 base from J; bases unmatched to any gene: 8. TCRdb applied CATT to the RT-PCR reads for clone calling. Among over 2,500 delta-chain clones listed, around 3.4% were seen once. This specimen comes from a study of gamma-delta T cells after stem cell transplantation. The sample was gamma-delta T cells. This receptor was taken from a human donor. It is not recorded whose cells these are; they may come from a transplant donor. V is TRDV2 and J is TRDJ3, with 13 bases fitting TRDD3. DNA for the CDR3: TGTGCCTGTGACACCGGGACTGGGGGATACGCTAGGTCCTGGGACACCCGACAGATGTTTTTC. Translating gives CACDTGTGGYARSWDTRQMFF.